This paragraph covers one TCR beta chain sequence. Its antigen remains unidentified. Per-base quality was not reported, and no clone a single base away is much larger than it. The record originates from a study of response to subunit inactivated influenza vaccine (dated by TCRdb to the late 2010s). For the study in its entirety: Deep quantitative profiling of the T cell receptor repertoire was used in the study to follow responses to a trivalent subunit inactivated influenza vaccine. What the authors observed across the whole study: It was suggested by the authors that each seasonal influenza vaccination may recruit only a limited number of new T cells.

Libraries were made using RT-PCR. Sequencing was performed on an Illumina HiSeq 2500. The raw public data were reprocessed by TCRdb itself: fastp quality trimming at Q25, MiXCR clonotype calling, in-frame beta chains only. CDR3 protein duplicates are merged, each entry listing the most common genes and DNA. For this sample there are approximately 570,000 distinct CDR3 sequences; 6.5% to 8% appear just once. The ten largest make up 13% of the sample. This sequence was found in a man between 50 and 69 years old who received an inactivated influenza vaccine. Donor details come from another sample of the same person, matched by shared clones. The material was PBMCs from blood, obtained 23 to 25 months after vaccination.

The nucleotides read TGTGCCAGCAGCGTCGGGACAGGGGGTCGGGAGACCCAGTACTTC. This gives the protein CASSVGTGGRETQYF. In this chain, TRBV9 is recombined with TRBJ2-5; TRBD1 fits 11 bases in the junction. As encoded in the germline V gene, CDR1 is SGDLS while CDR2 is YYNGEE. The V end gives up 2 bases and the J end 5 bases, leaving 5 bases in the junction not matched to a gene. Inclusive of the bounding cysteine and phenylalanine, the CDR3 is 15 residues long. The kept DNA is CDR3 alone, 45 bases in frame from the first base.